This TCR beta chain was captured by sequencing in a study of T cell changes during pregnancy in multiple sclerosis. Germline values: CDR1 LNHDA, CDR2 SQIVND (reference sequence). There are 12 residues in the CDR3. V gave up 7 bases and J gave up 3 bases; unmatched junction bases: 3. Assay: immunoSEQ multiplex PCR; the TCRdb copy retains only in-frame clones and omits some. The sample holds tens of thousands of clones, about 90% seen once. This chain connects TRBV19 to TRBJ2-7; 7 bases fit TRBD1. Here the sequenced sample was CD4+ T cells from peripheral blood mononuclear cells, taken after pregnancy. This receptor was taken from a female donor with multiple sclerosis, enrolled in a pregnancy study. The CDR3 DNA is TGTGCCAGTACCGGGACAGACTACGAGCAGTACTTC. Residues: CASTGTDYEQYF.